This TCR beta chain was recorded in a study of control samples from healthy donors and cancer patients. This CDR3 region has 12 residues. Trimming stripped 3 bases from V and 6 bases from J, with 9 bases between. Germline CDR1 is SGHTS and CDR2 is YDEGEE. TCRdb's table, derived via immunoSEQ multiplex PCR, lists solely in-frame clones and lacks some. The sample carries approximately 97,000 clones, around nine tenths recorded once. Sequencing was done on a sample of blood. This TCR derives from a man aged 30-40 years in good health. This chain links TRBV5-8 with TRBJ1-1, with D perhaps matching TRBD1 (6 bases). CDR3 in DNA: TGTGCCAGCAGCTCGTGGGGGCCTGAAGCTTTCTTT. Its protein product is CASSSWGPEAFF.